A selection of T cell receptor beta chains follows, all from one sample in a study of cytomegalovirus exposure and HLA in healthy donors. The protocol was immunoSEQ multiplex PCR, while the TCRdb copy is restricted to in-frame clones and leaves out a portion. The repertoire holds about 150,000 clones, 76% seen once, with about 1.8% in the top ten. Sequencing used PBMCs. The receptors were sampled from a female donor in good health and CMV-seropositive. Both conserved end residues are part of each CDR3. The D gene is left open where the match is weak. Only some rows state a clone size, as once, few, many or a class for expanded clones.

TRBD1	NA	TRBV5-1	TRBJ2-3	CASSLTLPDRDWHF	TGCGCCAGCAGCTTAACATTACCGGACAGGGACTGGCATTTT
TRBD1	NA	TRBV7-2	TRBJ1-2	CASSLADRGSDGYTF	TGTGCCAGCAGCTTAGCGGACAGGGGGTCGGATGGCTACACCTTC
NA	NA	TRBV7-9	TRBJ2-7	CASSLESSDYEQYF	TGTGCCAGCAGCTTAGAATCAAGCGACTACGAGCAGTACTTC
NA	few	TRBV18	TRBJ2-1	CASSPSHTYNEQFF	TGTGCCAGCTCACCCTCACATACCTACAATGAGCAGTTCTTC
TRBD1	NA	TRBV5-1	TRBJ2-7	CASSETPDRGYEQYF	TGCGCCAGCAGTGAGACCCCGGACAGGGGCTACGAGCAGTACTTC
TRBD1	NA	TRBV4-2	TRBJ1-2	CASSETGTGDGYTF	TGTGCCAGCAGCGAGACCGGGACAGGGGATGGCTACACCTTC
TRBD1	NA	TRBV28	TRBJ1-1	CASRRVTGLGTEAFF	TGTGCCAGCAGGAGAGTGACAGGGTTGGGCACTGAAGCTTTCTTT
NA	NA	TRBV2	TRBJ1-4	CASSYSQNEKLFF	TGTGCCAGCAGTTACAGCCAGAATGAAAAACTGTTTTTT
NA	few	TRBV6-1	TRBJ2-7	CASSEGRRRPDHEQYF	TGTGCCAGCAGTGAAGGGAGGCGGAGGCCAGACCACGAGCAGTACTTC
NA	NA	TRBV7-2	TRBJ2-1	CASSPSSYNEQFF	TGTGCCAGCAGCCCATCCTCCTACAATGAGCAGTTCTTC
NA	NA	TRBV11-1	TRBJ2-5	CASSHETGKETQYF	TGTGCCAGCAGCCACGAAACGGGGAAAGAGACCCAGTACTTC
TRBD2	NA	TRBV7-3	TRBJ2-3	CASSLLAGVQDTQYF	TGTGCCAGCAGCTTACTAGCGGGAGTACAGGATACGCAGTATTTT
NA	NA	TRBV29-1	TRBJ2-7	CSVVQDTYEQYF	TGCAGCGTTGTACAGGACACCTACGAGCAGTACTTC
TRBD2	NA	TRBV10-2	TRBJ2-7	CASRKTSGTYEQYF	TGCGCCAGCAGGAAGACTAGCGGAACCTACGAGCAGTACTTC
TRBD2	NA	TRBV6-1	TRBJ2-7	CASRAGGPDEQYF	TGTGCCAGCAGAGCGGGAGGGCCCGACGAGCAGTACTTC
TRBD1	NA	TRBV7-9	TRBJ1-1	CASSLAPDRGTEAFF	TGTGCCAGCAGCTTAGCGCCTGACAGGGGCACTGAAGCTTTCTTT
NA	NA	TRBV5-6	TRBJ1-1	CASSLWQGTEAFF	TGTGCCAGCAGCTTGTGGCAGGGCACTGAAGCTTTCTTT
TRBD2	NA	TRBV5-1	TRBJ2-7	CASSSGLAGSYEQYF	TGCGCCAGCAGCTCGGGACTAGCGGGGTCCTACGAGCAGTACTTC
TRBD1	NA	TRBV30	TRBJ2-7	CAWSRGQGPSEQYF	TGTGCCTGGAGCAGAGGACAGGGCCCATCCGAGCAGTACTTC
TRBD2	NA	TRBV5-1	TRBJ2-3	CASSSSKRGGGTDTQYF	TGCGCCAGCAGCTCTTCTAAACGGGGGGGCGGCACAGATACGCAGTATTTT
TRBD1	NA	TRBV6-1	TRBJ2-4	CASSDPGQEAKNIQYF	TGTGCCAGCAGTGACCCGGGACAGGAGGCCAAAAACATTCAGTACTTC
NA	NA	TRBV5-5	TRBJ2-2	CASSELGSGELFF	TGTGCCAGCAGCGAGCTGGGGAGCGGGGAGCTGTTTTTT
NA	NA	TRBV9	TRBJ1-1	CASSPSGDHTEAFF	TGTGCCAGCAGCCCCTCAGGGGATCACACTGAAGCTTTCTTT
TRBD2	NA	TRBV5-6	TRBJ2-3	CASSVGLAGPDTQYF	TGTGCCAGCAGCGTGGGACTAGCGGGCCCAGATACGCAGTATTTT
NA	NA	TRBV6-1	TRBJ2-1	CAGSEDRTYNEQFF	TGTGCCGGCAGTGAAGACAGGACCTACAATGAGCAGTTCTTC
NA	NA	TRBV7-6	TRBJ2-3	CASVSPGRVYTDAQYF	TGTGCCAGCGTAAGCCCCGGGCGGGTATACACAGATGCGCAGTATTTT